Presented here are 26 T cell receptor beta chains from one specimen sequenced in a study of CD8+ T cells in alopecia areata. The treatment here: oral pan-JAK inhibitor, 5-10 mg twice daily. Reverse transcription of extracted RNA yielded cDNA, which provided the sequencing template. Here immunoSEQ multiplex PCR was the method, and the copy in TCRdb shows in-frame clones only, minus some. The sample has fewer than 250,000 clones; more than 30% are singletons. Sequences were derived from CD4+ T cells sorted from blood, sampled between weeks 30 and 35, from a patient treated with tofacitinib. These TCRs come from a human donor with alopecia areata.

This clone was detected ten times or more. V usage is TRBV5-4 and J usage is TRBJ2-3, with a weak D call TRBD2 (7 bases). The CDR3 consists of 16 residues. The germline V gene has CDR1 SGHNT and CDR2 YYREEE (reference sequence). V was clipped by 4 bases and J by 3 bases, with 18 bases between them. The CDR3 sequence is CASSPAAGRGTDTQYF. In DNA, the CDR3 is TGTGCCAGCAGCCCGGCCGCAGGGAGGGGGACAGATACGCAGTATTTT.

This rearrangement joins TRBV10-3 to TRBJ1-2; D unresolved. Trimming left V 2 bases short and J 1 base short, with 5 bases between. The length of the CDR3 is 13 residues. Germline CDR1 and CDR2: ENHRY and SYGVKD. CDR3 nucleotide sequence: TGTGCCATCAGTGAGGAGATTAACTATGGCTACACCTTC. As protein: CAISEEINYGYTF.

The CDR3: CASSELAGSSYEQYF. CDR3 bases: TGTGCCAGCAGTGAACTAGCGGGGAGCTCCTACGAGCAGTACTTC. The chain combines TRBV6-1 with TRBJ2-7; 9 bases are a match to TRBD2. The CDR3 sequence is 15 residues long. Trimming removed 2 bases from V and 0 bases from J; junction bases left unmatched: 2. Germline loops: CDR1 MNHNS, CDR2 SASEGT.

This clone has only a few counts. The chain joins TRBV2 to TRBJ2-1, with D perhaps given as TRBD1 or TRBD2 (5 bases each). CDR1 is SNHLY, CDR2 FYNNEI, per germline. V was trimmed by 5 bases and J by 4 bases, leaving 15 bases between them. CDR3 length: 15 amino acids. Here the CDR3 reads CASSLGAGAYNEQFF. The CDR3 coding sequence is TGTGCCAGCAGTCTCGGAGCCGGGGCTTACAATGAGCAGTTCTTC.

The rearrangement joins TRBV5-6 to TRBJ2-3; 11 bases fit TRBD2. The CDR3 totals 18 residues. V dropped 0 bases and J dropped 2; count of bases not matched to a gene: 8. Germline-derived CDR1 and CDR2 are SGHDT and YYEEEE. CDR3 nucleotide sequence: TGTGCCAGCAGCTTGGCTCTAGCGGGAGGACGGTTCACAGATACGCAGTATTTT. It codes for CASSLALAGGRFTDTQYF.

The chain links TRBV6-5 to TRBJ2-3, with a weak D call TRBD2 (5 bases). Trimming removed 0 bases at V and 4 bases at J, with 5 bases between. The CDR3 contains 13 residues. Per germline, CDR1 MNHEY and CDR2 SVGAGI. CDR3 sequence reads: CASSYSRADTQYF. In DNA form, the CDR3 reads TGTGCCAGCAGTTACTCGAGGGCAGATACGCAGTATTTT.

CDR3 in DNA: TGTGCCAGCAGCTTCGTACCGGGACAGGGGGCATATGGCTACACCTTC. As protein: CASSFVPGQGAYGYTF. The rearrangement links TRBV7-9 to TRBJ1-2; 12 bases line up with TRBD1. The V and J ends lost 3 bases and 5 bases, in that order; junction bases with no gene match: 7. The CDR3 sequence is 16 residues long. Germline V gene sequence: CDR1 SEHNR, CDR2 FQNEAQ (reference sequence).

The chain couples TRBV5-4 to TRBJ1-4; D unresolved. Germline V gene lookup returns CDR1 SGHNT and CDR2 YYREEE (reference sequence). The CDR3 covers 16 residues. With 0 bases removed from V and 7 bases from J, the gap between germline ends came to 16 bases. The CDR3 is CASSLGFGPGGEKLFF. The CDR3 bases are TGTGCCAGCAGCTTGGGATTCGGGCCAGGAGGTGAAAAACTGTTTTTT.

The chain combines TRBV5-1 with TRBJ2-2; D remains ambiguous. CDR3 length: 11 residues. Germline V gene sequence: CDR1 SGHRS, CDR2 YFSETQ. V was cut by 5 bases and J by 7 bases, with 6 bases left in between. The CDR3 here is CASRSIGELFF. The CDR3 DNA sequence: TGCGCCAGCAGGTCCATCGGGGAGCTGTTTTTT.

Only one count was recorded for this clone. The J gene is TRBJ1-2, the V gene TRBV7-9; maybe TRBD1 (6 bases). Trimming removed 2 bases at V and 6 bases at J, with 13 bases between. Germline V gene data show CDR1 as SEHNR and CDR2 as FQNEAQ (reference sequence). This CDR3 has 14 amino acids. CDR3 in amino acids: CASSLMGAYDGYTF. The DNA for the CDR3 is TGTGCCAGCAGCTTAATGGGGGCGTATGATGGCTACACCTTC.

The chain is built from TRBV30 and TRBJ1-2, with a tentative D call TRBD1 (6 bases). Germline V gives CDR1 GTSNPN, CDR2 SVGIG (reference sequence). Deletions cut 1 base from V and 9 bases from J, with 12 bases between. CDR3 length equals 12 residues. The CDR3 here is CAWSGGGQSYTF. CDR3 nucleotides: TGTGCCTGGAGTGGAGGGGGGCAGAGCTACACCTTC.

V and J are TRBV9 and TRBJ2-1; D is perhaps TRBD2 (6 bases). In germline, CDR1 is SGDLS, CDR2 YYNGEE. The V end was cut by 0 bases, the J end by 3 bases, with 13 bases between. CDR3 length: 16 amino acids. As DNA, the CDR3 is TGTGCCAGCAGCGTAGACGGAGGGTTCGGCTACAATGAGCAGTTCTTC. This codes for CASSVDGGFGYNEQFF.

V is TRBV27 and J is TRBJ2-1, with D hard to call. V was trimmed by 5 bases and J by 7 bases, leaving 6 bases between them. CDR3 length: 11 amino acids. Germline-derived CDR1 and CDR2 are MNHEY and SMNVEV (reference sequence). The CDR3 sequence is CASSKRNEQFF. The CDR3 region has the DNA TGTGCCAGCAGTAAAAGGAATGAGCAGTTCTTC.

The V and J genes are TRBV6-5 and TRBJ2-7, with 11 positions matching TRBD1. Germline CDR1 MNHEY, CDR2 SVGAGI. Losses at the gene ends were 5 bases for V and 2 bases for J; bases not matched to a gene: 5. The CDR3 runs to 15 residues. CDR3 sequence reads: CASSPRTGGPYEQYF. For the CDR3, the DNA is TGTGCCAGCAGTCCCAGGACAGGGGGCCCCTACGAGCAGTACTTC.

V and J are TRBV18 and TRBJ2-7; perhaps D is TRBD1 or TRBD2 (5 bases each). This CDR3 spans 13 amino acids. Deletions cut 4 bases from V and 3 bases from J, with 10 bases between. From germline, CDR1 is KGHSH and CDR2 LQKENI. CDR3 sequence (DNA): TGTGCCAGCTCACTAGGGACGGACTACGAGCAGTACTTC. It translates to CASSLGTDYEQYF.

The chain carries TRBV7-9 and TRBJ1-5; the D gene is possibly TRBD1 (5 bases). This CDR3 contains 14 residues. Trimming left V 1 base short and J 9 bases short, with 13 bases between. The germline CDR1 and CDR2 sequences are SEHNR and FQNEAQ (reference sequence). CDR3 protein: CASSLGVPRGPQHF. CDR3 DNA: TGTGCCAGCAGCTTAGGGGTGCCAAGGGGGCCCCAGCATTTT.

J is TRBJ2-3 and V is TRBV6-5; D possibly matches TRBD1 or TRBD2 (6 bases each). The CDR3 has 15 amino acids. With 0 bases removed from V and 2 bases from J, the gap between germline ends came to 9 bases. CDR1 is MNHEY and CDR2 is SVGAGI in the germline V gene. The CDR3 DNA sequence: TGTGCCAGCAGTTACTCGAGGGGGGACACAGATACGCAGTATTTT. It codes for CASSYSRGDTDTQYF.

The chain has TRBV5-4 and TRBJ2-1; D is possibly TRBD2 (5 bases). This CDR3 has 16 amino acids. V lost 4 bases, J lost 0 bases, and 14 bases lay in between. Per germline, CDR1 SGHNT and CDR2 YYREEE (reference sequence). The CDR3 reads CASSPSGVRSYNEQFF. The CDR3 nucleotides read TGTGCCAGCAGCCCATCCGGGGTTCGCTCCTACAATGAGCAGTTCTTC.

This rearrangement joins TRBV5-4 to TRBJ2-7; TRBD2 agrees at 10 bases. With 4 bases clipped from V and 0 bases from J, the junction kept 13 bases outside the gene matches. Germline assignment: CDR1 SGHNT and CDR2 YYREEE (reference sequence). CDR3 length: 18 residues. The CDR3 DNA reads as TGTGCCAGCAGCCAGCGCTTAGCGGGGGGCCGAAGCTCCTACGAGCAGTACTTC. Its translation is CASSQRLAGGRSSYEQYF.

The table lists this clone with a few counts. J is TRBJ1-1 and V is TRBV5-1; D might be TRBD1 (5 bases). Germline-derived CDR1 and CDR2 are SGHRS and YFSETQ. CDR3 size: 15 residues. Trimming shortened V by 5 bases and J by 3 bases, and 17 bases separated the two germline ends. CDR3 amino acids: CASSHSGTVDTEAFF. The CDR3 nucleotides are TGCGCCAGCAGTCACTCCGGGACGGTGGACACTGAAGCTTTCTTT.

The chain couples TRBV7-9 to TRBJ1-2, with TRBD1 matching 9 bases. The germline V gene encodes CDR1 SEHNR and CDR2 FQNEAQ (reference sequence). The CDR3 extends over 15 amino acids. V trimming: 5 bases; J trimming: 6 bases; junction bases outside the gene matches: 10. The CDR3 bases are TGTGCCAGCAGCAACGGACGGGACAGGGTAAATGGCTACACCTTC. Translating it yields CASSNGRDRVNGYTF.

A few counts support this clone. The chain carries TRBV6-1 and TRBJ1-1; 8 bases agree with TRBD1. Germline assignment: CDR1 MNHNS and CDR2 SASEGT. The CDR3 runs 15 residues. V was pared by 2 bases and J by 0 bases, with 2 bases of the junction left unmatched. The CDR3 nucleotides are TGTGCCAGCAGTGAATTCAGGGGGCTGAACACTGAAGCTTTCTTT. Its translation: CASSEFRGLNTEAFF.

The chain is built from TRBV5-1 and TRBJ1-2; 9 bases agree with TRBD1. J was trimmed by 8 bases and V by 3 bases; bases with no gene match: 11. The CDR3 length is 15 residues. Germline V lookup: CDR1 SGHRS, CDR2 YFSETQ. DNA for the CDR3: TGCGCCAGCAGCTCGAGTACCGGGACAGGGAGAGGCTACACCTTC. Protein product: CASSSSTGTGRGYTF.

This clone occurred a few times. The chain combines TRBV28 with TRBJ2-1; TRBD2 matches at 10 bases. Per the germline V gene, CDR1 is MDHEN and CDR2 is SYDVKM. Trimming cost V 8 bases and J 1 base; bases outside gene matches: 8. The CDR3 spans 16 residues. CDR3 protein: CASAGASGSSYNEQFF. CDR3 nucleotide sequence: TGTGCCAGCGCCGGGGCTAGCGGGAGTTCCTACAATGAGCAGTTCTTC.

This clone was found a few times. The V call is TRBV13, the J call TRBJ2-5, with D unclear. V lost 3 bases to trimming and J lost 7 bases, with 9 bases between them. The germline CDR1 and CDR2 sequences are PRHDT and FYEKMQ (reference sequence). The CDR3 is 12 residues long. The CDR3 reads CASSFAPGTQYF. CDR3 nucleotides: TGTGCCAGCAGCTTTGCCCCCGGGACCCAGTACTTC.

This clone showed up just a few times. V usage is TRBV5-1 and J usage is TRBJ1-4; 9 positions agree with TRBD1. CDR1 and CDR2 (germline): SGHRS, YFSETQ. Germline trimming cut 1 base from V and 2 bases from J; bases unmatched to any gene: 6. The CDR3 is 17 amino acids. Here the CDR3 reads CASSLTGGSGTNEKLFF. The DNA for the CDR3 is TGCGCCAGCAGCTTGACAGGGGGCTCGGGGACTAATGAAAAACTGTTTTTT.